Sequencing of this T cell receptor beta chain was carried out in a study of cytomegalovirus exposure and HLA in healthy donors. This clone was recorded once. The CDR3 covers 14 residues. V was clipped by 3 bases and J by 0 bases; unmatched bases: 5. Germline CDR1 is GTSNPN and CDR2 is SVGIG (reference sequence). The PCR made use of 60 Vbeta and 13 Jbeta primers. Clones were read by immunoSEQ multiplex PCR, and TCRdb kept only the in-frame ones, dropping some. The sample contains 100,000 to 150,000 clones, approximately 79% of which appear only once. This TCR was recovered from a male donor in good health and CMV-seronegative. Sequencing was done on a sample of PBMCs. This chain joins TRBV30 and TRBJ2-7; 7 nucleotides match TRBD2. CDR3 nucleotides: TGTGCCTGGAGAAGGCGGGGGTTCTCCTACGAGCAGTACTTC. This sequence encodes CAWRRRGFSYEQYF.